Below are 16 T cell receptor beta chains sequenced from a single sample in a study of T cell changes during pregnancy in multiple sclerosis. TCRdb's copy holds only in-frame clones and misses some; the assay was immunoSEQ multiplex PCR. In the table there are over 50,000 clones, roughly nine tenths of which are singletons. Sequencing used CD4+ T cells from peripheral blood mononuclear cells, obtained in the third trimester of pregnancy. The source of these receptors is a female donor with multiple sclerosis, enrolled in a pregnancy study.

J is TRBJ1-1 and V is TRBV6-5; D gene unclear. Germline lookup yields CDR1 MNHEY and CDR2 SVGAGI. This CDR3 comprises 14 residues. Deletions cut 2 bases from V and 1 base from J, with 8 bases between. The CDR3, as DNA: TGTGCCAGCAGTTACCCGGGGTGGAACACTGAAGCTTTCTTT. Protein: CASSYPGWNTEAFF.

J is TRBJ1-5 and V is TRBV19, with a possible D match to TRBD1 (5 bases). The CDR3 extends over 13 amino acids. V shed 2 bases and J shed 5 bases, with 7 bases lying between them. CDR1 and CDR2 from the germline V gene are LNHDA and SQIVND (reference sequence). The CDR3: CASSIRGYQPQHF. DNA of the CDR3: TGTGCCAGTAGTATAAGGGGATATCAGCCCCAGCATTTT.

The chain uses TRBV10-3 and TRBJ2-1, with 7 bases fitting TRBD2. J lost 6 bases, V lost 8 bases, and 16 bases had no gene match. The CDR3 extends over 16 amino acids. The V gene's germline CDR1 is ENHRY and CDR2 SYGVKD. CDR3 in DNA: TGTGCCATCGGGTGGGGAGGGGACGGGGGTAGCAATGAGCAGTTCTTC. Amino acid sequence: CAIGWGGDGGSNEQFF.

The chain couples TRBV27 to TRBJ1-2; D is perhaps TRBD1 (6 bases). The V gene's germline CDR1 is MNHEY and CDR2 SMNVEV (reference sequence). The V end lost 3 bases, the J end lost 2 bases, and 16 bases lay between the germline ends. The CDR3 totals 16 residues. The CDR3 sequence: CASSFRQGHRNYGYTF. The CDR3 nucleotides read TGTGCCAGCAGTTTCCGCCAGGGGCATCGGAACTATGGCTACACCTTC.

This chain uses TRBV29-1 with TRBJ2-3; TRBD2 matches 9 bases. The CDR3 sequence is 13 residues long. The junction had 4 bases not matched to a gene; V was cut back by 7 bases and J by 2 bases. Looked up from germline, CDR1 is SQVTM and CDR2 is ANQGSEA. The CDR3 nucleotides are TGCAGCGGGCTAGCGGGGTCCACAGATACGCAGTATTTT. Translating it yields CSGLAGSTDTQYF.

V is TRBV19 and J is TRBJ1-1; D gene ambiguous. The CDR3 loop spans 13 amino acids. Deletions cut 6 bases from V and 0 bases from J, with 8 bases between. The germline CDR1 and CDR2 sequences are LNHDA and SQIVND (reference sequence). The CDR3 spells CASRRTLNTEAFF. CDR3 nucleotides: TGTGCCAGTAGACGGACTTTGAACACTGAAGCTTTCTTT.

The genes are TRBV6-1 and TRBJ2-3, with 9 bases matching TRBD1. J was trimmed by 3 bases and V by 2 bases; bases with no gene match: 3. Germline CDR1 and CDR2: MNHNS and SASEGT. There are 15 residues in the CDR3. This chain's CDR3 is CASSERDRETDTQYF. DNA for the CDR3: TGTGCCAGCAGTGAAAGGGACAGGGAAACAGATACGCAGTATTTT.

The rearrangement uses TRBV19 and TRBJ2-2, with D maybe TRBD2 (6 bases). The CDR3 covers 13 residues. Per the germline V gene, CDR1 is LNHDA and CDR2 is SQIVND (reference sequence). V gave up 7 bases and J gave up 8 bases, with 14 bases separating them. In DNA, the CDR3 is TGTGCCAGTACCCAGGAGGGAAAGGGGGAGCTGTTTTTT. Translating gives CASTQEGKGELFF.

The V gene is TRBV30, the J gene TRBJ1-2; 7 positions match TRBD1. The V gene's germline CDR1 is GTSNPN and CDR2 SVGIG (reference sequence). The CDR3 has 13 residues. Unmatched junction bases numbered 6, after V lost 2 bases and J lost 6 bases. The CDR3 DNA is TGTGCCTGGAGTTCGACAGGGTATAATGGCTACACCTTC. Amino acid sequence: CAWSSTGYNGYTF.

Regarding this clone: This sample includes further DNA sequences coding for the same CDR3. The chain combines TRBV6-5 with TRBJ1-2; D might be TRBD1 (6 bases). V lost 4 bases to trimming and J lost 2 bases, with 8 bases between them. CDR1 and CDR2 (germline): MNHEY, SVGAGI. The CDR3 consists of 13 residues. The CDR3 sequence is CASSFTGNYGYTF. In nucleotides, the CDR3 is TGTGCCAGCAGTTTCACAGGGAACTATGGCTACACCTTC.

The chain links TRBV30 to TRBJ1-1; TRBD1 might be the D (6 bases). Trimming removed 0 bases from V and 1 base from J, with 12 bases in between. Germline assignment: CDR1 GTSNPN and CDR2 SVGIG (reference sequence). This CDR3 spans 15 amino acids. CDR3 DNA sequence: TGTGCCTGGAGTGTGTTCAGGGGCTGGAACACTGAAGCTTTCTTT. This gives the protein CAWSVFRGWNTEAFF.

This chain connects TRBV29-1 to TRBJ2-5; 8 nucleotides align to TRBD1. CDR3 length: 14 amino acids. The germline CDR1 and CDR2 sequences are SQVTM and ANQGSEA. The V gene end was trimmed by 4 bases and the J gene end by 0 bases; junction bases not matched to a gene: 4. The CDR3 reads CSVVGQGNQETQYF. In nucleotides, the CDR3 is TGCAGCGTTGTCGGACAGGGTAACCAAGAGACCCAGTACTTC.

The table lists this clone with a count of one. The V gene is TRBV29-1, the J gene TRBJ2-2; 10 bases agree with TRBD2. Germline trimming cut 6 bases from V and 0 bases from J; bases unmatched to any gene: 7. CDR3 length: 16 residues. Germline values: CDR1 SQVTM, CDR2 ANQGSEA. The CDR3 DNA follows: TGCAGCGTCCTCGGACTAGCGGTCGCGAACACCGGGGAGCTGTTTTTT. It yields the protein CSVLGLAVANTGELFF.

This sequence joins TRBV7-3 and TRBJ1-1; 7 nucleotides agree with TRBD1. Germline CDR1 reads SGHTA; CDR2 reads FQGTGA. The CDR3 is made up of 15 amino acids. After removal of 2 bases from V and 1 base from J, the junction contained 4 bases not matched to a gene. The CDR3 here is CASSLERTGNTEAFF. The CDR3 DNA reads TGTGCCAGCAGCTTAGAGAGGACAGGGAACACTGAAGCTTTCTTT.

This clone has just a few counts. V usage is TRBV9 and J usage is TRBJ2-7, with 11 bases fitting TRBD2. The CDR3 runs to 14 residues. Germline assignment: CDR1 SGDLS and CDR2 YYNGEE. Trimming cost V 4 bases and J 6 bases; bases outside gene matches: 6. This CDR3 reads CASSTSGGPSEQYF. The CDR3 region has the DNA TGTGCCAGCAGCACTAGCGGGGGCCCAAGCGAGCAGTACTTC.

The CDR3 DNA sequence: TGTGCCATCAGTAGACAGCCTGAAGGTCAAGAGACCCAGTACTTC. It encodes CAISRQPEGQETQYF. The genes are TRBV10-3 and TRBJ2-5; D perhaps matches TRBD1 (5 bases). The CDR3 runs 15 residues. The ends were cut back, 5 bases at V and 2 bases at J, with 15 bases in the middle. CDR1 is ENHRY, CDR2 SYGVKD, per germline.